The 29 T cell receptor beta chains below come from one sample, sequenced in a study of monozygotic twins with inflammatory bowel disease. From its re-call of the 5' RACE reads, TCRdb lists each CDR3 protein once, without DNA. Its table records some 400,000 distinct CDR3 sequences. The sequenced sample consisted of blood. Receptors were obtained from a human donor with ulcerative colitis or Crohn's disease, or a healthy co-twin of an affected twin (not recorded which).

Here the CDR3 reads CASSTGTAQGETQYF. V gene TRBV5-1 combines with J gene TRBJ2-5; as DNA is missing, the TRBD1 call by TCRdb cannot be tested. This CDR3 spans 15 amino acids. CDR1 is SGHRS and CDR2 is YFSETQ in the germline V gene.

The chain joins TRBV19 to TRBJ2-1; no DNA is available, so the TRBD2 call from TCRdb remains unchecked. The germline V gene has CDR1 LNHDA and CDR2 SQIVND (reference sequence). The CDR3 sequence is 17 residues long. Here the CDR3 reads CASSLTEASGTYNEQFF.

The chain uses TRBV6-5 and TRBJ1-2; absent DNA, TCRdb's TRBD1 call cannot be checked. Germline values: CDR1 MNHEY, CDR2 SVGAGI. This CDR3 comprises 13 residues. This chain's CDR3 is CASSQQATYGYTF.

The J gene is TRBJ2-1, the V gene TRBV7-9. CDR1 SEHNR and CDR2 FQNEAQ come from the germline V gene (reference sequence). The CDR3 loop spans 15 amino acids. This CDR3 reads CASSPKGGAYNEQFF.

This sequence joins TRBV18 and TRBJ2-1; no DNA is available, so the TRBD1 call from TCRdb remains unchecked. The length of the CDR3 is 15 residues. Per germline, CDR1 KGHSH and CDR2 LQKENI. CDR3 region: CASSPPGGQNNEQFF.

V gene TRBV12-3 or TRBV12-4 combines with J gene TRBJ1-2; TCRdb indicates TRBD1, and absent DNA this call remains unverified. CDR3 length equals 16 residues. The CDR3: CASSSYPGQSNYGYTF.

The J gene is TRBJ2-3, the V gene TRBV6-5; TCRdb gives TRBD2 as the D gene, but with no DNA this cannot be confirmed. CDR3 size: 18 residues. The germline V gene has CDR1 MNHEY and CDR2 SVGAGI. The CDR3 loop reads CASSYTLPRVWEEDTQYF.

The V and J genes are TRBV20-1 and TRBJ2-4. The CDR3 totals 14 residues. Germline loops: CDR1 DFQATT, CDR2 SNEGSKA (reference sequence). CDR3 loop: CSASGASGKNIQYF.

The CDR3 sequence is CASSLDILQNHYGYTF. This chain links TRBV7-2 with TRBJ1-2. Germline V gene sequence: CDR1 SGHTA, CDR2 FQGNSA. The CDR3 contains 16 residues.

CDR3 region: CASSYGSGDTEAFF. The chain employs TRBV4-1 and TRBJ1-1. Germline V lookup: CDR1 MGHRA, CDR2 YSYEKL. The CDR3 has 14 amino acids.

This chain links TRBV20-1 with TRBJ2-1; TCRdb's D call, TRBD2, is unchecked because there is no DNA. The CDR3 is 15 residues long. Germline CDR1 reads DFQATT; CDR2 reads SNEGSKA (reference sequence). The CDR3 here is CSARALAGGHNEQFF.

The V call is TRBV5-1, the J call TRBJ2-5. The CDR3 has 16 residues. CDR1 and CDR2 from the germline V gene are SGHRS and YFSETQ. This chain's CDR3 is CASSLGSLKYQETQYF.

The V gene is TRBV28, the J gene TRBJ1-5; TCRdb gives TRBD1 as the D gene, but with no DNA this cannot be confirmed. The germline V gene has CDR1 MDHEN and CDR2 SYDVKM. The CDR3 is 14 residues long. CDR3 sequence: CASSEDSFNQPQHF.

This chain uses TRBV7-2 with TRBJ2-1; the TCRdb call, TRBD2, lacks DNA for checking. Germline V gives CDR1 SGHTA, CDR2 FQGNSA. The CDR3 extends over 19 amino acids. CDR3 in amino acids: CASSLPPAGTSGGAVEQFF.

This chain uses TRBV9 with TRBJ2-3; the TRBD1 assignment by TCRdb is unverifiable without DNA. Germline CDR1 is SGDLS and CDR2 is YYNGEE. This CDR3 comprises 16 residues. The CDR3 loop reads CASSAVDRHNTDTQYF.

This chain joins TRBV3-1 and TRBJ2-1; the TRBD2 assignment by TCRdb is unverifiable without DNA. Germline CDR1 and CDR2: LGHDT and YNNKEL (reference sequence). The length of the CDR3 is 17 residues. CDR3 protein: CASSPRVAGVLNNEQFF.

This CDR3 reads CASSQVAGGPDTQYF. J is TRBJ2-3 and V is TRBV3-1; TCRdb proposes TRBD2, but this gene call is untestable without DNA. CDR1 is LGHDT and CDR2 is YNNKEL in the germline V gene (reference sequence). This CDR3 region has 15 residues.

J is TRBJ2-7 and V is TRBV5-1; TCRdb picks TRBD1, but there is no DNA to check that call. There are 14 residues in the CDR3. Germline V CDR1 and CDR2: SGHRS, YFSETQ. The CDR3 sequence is CASSLEGAGYEQYF. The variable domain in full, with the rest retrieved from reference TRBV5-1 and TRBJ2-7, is KAGVTQTPRYLIKTRGQQVTLSCSPISGHRSVSWYQQTPGQGLQFLFEYFSETQRNKGNFPGRFSGRQFSNSRSEMNVSTLELGDSALYLCASSLEGAGYEQYFGPGTRLTVT.

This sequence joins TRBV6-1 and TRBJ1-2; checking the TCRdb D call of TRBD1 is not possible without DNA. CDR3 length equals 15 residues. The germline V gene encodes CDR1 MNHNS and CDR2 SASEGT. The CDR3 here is CASRDRDKKMYGYTF.

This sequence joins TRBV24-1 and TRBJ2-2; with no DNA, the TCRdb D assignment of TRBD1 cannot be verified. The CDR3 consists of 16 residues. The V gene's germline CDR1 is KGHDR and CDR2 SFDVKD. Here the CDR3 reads CATSDPKQGNTGELFF.

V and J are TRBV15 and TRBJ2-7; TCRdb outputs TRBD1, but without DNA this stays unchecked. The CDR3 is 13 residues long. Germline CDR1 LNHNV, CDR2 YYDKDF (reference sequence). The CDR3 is CATSGGGMYEQYF.

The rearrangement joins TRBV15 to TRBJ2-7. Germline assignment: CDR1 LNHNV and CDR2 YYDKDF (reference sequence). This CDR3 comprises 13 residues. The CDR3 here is CATSRGLAYEQYF.

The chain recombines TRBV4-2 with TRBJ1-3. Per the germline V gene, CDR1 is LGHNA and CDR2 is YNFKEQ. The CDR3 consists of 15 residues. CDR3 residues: CASSQGTKEENTIYF.

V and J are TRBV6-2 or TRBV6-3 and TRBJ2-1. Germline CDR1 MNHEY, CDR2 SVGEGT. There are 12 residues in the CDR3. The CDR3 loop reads CASSIVPNEQFF.

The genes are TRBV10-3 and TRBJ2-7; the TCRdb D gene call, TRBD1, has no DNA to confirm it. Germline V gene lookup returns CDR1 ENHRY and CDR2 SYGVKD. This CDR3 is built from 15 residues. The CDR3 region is CAIKIGQGQSYEQYF.

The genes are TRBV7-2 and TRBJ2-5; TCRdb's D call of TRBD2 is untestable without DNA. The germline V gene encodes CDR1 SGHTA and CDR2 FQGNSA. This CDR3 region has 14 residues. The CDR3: CASSPEGFQETQYF.

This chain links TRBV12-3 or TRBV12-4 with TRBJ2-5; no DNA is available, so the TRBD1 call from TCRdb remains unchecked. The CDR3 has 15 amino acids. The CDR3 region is CASSLRQGDTETQYF.

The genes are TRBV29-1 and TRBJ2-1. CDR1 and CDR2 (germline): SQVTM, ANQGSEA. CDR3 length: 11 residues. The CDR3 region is CSVEWYNEQFF.

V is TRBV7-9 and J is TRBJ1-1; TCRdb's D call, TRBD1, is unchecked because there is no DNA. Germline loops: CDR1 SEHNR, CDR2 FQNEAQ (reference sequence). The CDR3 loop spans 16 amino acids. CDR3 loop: CASSHGTLTANTEAFF.